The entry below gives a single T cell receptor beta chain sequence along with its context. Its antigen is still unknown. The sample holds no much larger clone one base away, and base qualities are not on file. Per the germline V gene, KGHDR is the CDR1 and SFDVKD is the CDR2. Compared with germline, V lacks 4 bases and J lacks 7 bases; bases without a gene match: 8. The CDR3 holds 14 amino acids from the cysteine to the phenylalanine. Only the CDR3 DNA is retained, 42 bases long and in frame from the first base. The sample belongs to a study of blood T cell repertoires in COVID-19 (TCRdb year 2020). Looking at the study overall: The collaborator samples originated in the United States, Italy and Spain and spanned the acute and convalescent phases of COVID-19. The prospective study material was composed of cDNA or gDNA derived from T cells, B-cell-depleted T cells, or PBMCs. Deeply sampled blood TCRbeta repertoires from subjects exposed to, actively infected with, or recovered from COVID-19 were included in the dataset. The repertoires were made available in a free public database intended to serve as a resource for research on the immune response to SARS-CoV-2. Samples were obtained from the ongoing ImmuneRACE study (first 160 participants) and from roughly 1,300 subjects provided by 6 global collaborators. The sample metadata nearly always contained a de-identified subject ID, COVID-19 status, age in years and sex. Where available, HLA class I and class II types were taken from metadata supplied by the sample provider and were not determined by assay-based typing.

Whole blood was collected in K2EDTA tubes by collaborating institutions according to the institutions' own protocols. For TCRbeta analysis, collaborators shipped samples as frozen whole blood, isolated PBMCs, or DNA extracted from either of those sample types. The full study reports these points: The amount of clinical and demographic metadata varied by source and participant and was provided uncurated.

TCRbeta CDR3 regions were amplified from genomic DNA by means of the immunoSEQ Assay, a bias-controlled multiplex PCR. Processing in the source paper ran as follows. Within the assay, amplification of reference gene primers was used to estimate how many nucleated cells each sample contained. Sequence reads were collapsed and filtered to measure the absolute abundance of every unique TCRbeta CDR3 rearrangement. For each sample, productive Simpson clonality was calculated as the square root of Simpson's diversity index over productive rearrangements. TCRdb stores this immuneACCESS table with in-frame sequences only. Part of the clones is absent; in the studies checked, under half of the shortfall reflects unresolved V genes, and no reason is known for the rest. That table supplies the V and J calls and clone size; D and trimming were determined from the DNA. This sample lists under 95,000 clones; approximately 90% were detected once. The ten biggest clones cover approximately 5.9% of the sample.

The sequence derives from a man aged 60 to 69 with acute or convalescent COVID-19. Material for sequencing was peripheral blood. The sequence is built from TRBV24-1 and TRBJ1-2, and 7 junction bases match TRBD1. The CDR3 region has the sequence CATSEGTALSGYTF. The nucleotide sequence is TGTGCCACCAGTGAGGGGACAGCCTTGAGTGGCTACACCTTC.